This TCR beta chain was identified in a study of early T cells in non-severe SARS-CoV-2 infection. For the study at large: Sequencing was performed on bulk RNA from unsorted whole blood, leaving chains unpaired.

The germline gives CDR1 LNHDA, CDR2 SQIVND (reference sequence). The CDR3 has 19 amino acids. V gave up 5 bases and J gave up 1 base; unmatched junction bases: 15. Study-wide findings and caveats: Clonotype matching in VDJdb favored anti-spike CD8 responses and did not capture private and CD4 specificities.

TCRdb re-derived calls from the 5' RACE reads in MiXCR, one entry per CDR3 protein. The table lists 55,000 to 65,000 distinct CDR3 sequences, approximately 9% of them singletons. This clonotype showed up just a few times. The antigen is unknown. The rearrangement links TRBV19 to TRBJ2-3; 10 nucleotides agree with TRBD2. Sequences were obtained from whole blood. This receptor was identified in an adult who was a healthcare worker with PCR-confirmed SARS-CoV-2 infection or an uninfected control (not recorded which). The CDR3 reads CASSGPRASGSLRTDTQYF. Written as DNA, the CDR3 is TGTGCCAGTAGTGGGCCCCGGGCTAGCGGGAGTCTACGCACAGATACGCAGTATTTT.